Listed below are T cell receptor beta chains from one sample, sequenced in a study of blood T cells in healthy people across ages. MiXCR, applied by TCRdb to the 5' RACE reads, yields one record per CDR3 protein. The table shows about 1.5 million distinct CDR3 sequences, with roughly 45% occurring only once. The sample consisted of blood. The receptors were gathered from a woman aged 18 to 35 in good health. Both conserved end residues are part of each CDR3. D genes are given only for firm matches. Clone size is not always given. Where it is, it says once, few, many or a class for expanded clones.

cdr3_length: 15; j_call: TRBJ2-1; d_call: TRBD1; v_call: TRBV10-3; clone_size: .; cdr3_nt: TGTGCCATCAGTGAGTTGACAGGGATGGGCAATGAGCAGTTCTTC; cdr3_aa: CAISELTGMGNEQFF
cdr3_length: 14; j_call: TRBJ2-7; d_call: TRBD2; v_call: TRBV7-2; clone_size: many; cdr3_nt: TGTGCCAGCAGCCTACTAGCGGTTAACTACGAGCAGTACTTC; cdr3_aa: CASSLLAVNYEQYF
cdr3_length: 12; j_call: TRBJ2-3; d_call: .; v_call: TRBV5-1; clone_size: .; cdr3_nt: TGCGCCAGCAGCTATCAAGCAGATACGCAGTATTTT; cdr3_aa: CASSYQADTQYF
cdr3_length: 15; j_call: TRBJ2-1; d_call: .; v_call: TRBV7-2; clone_size: .; cdr3_nt: TGTGCCAGCAGCTTAAGGGACAAGACCTACAATGAGCAGTTCTTC; cdr3_aa: CASSLRDKTYNEQFF
cdr3_length: 20; j_call: TRBJ2-5; d_call: .; v_call: TRBV20-1; clone_size: .; cdr3_nt: TGCAGTGCTAGAGATGGGACTAGGATTGAGACAGGGTCCTCCATGGAGACCCAGTACTTC; cdr3_aa: CSARDGTRIETGSSMETQYF
cdr3_length: 14; j_call: TRBJ2-7; d_call: .; v_call: TRBV10-3; clone_size: few; cdr3_nt: TGTGCCATCAGTGAGTCAACAGGGAATTACGAGCAGTACTTC; cdr3_aa: CAISESTGNYEQYF
cdr3_length: 16; j_call: TRBJ1-6; d_call: .; v_call: TRBV12-3/TRBV12-4; clone_size: .; cdr3_nt: TGTGCCAGCAGTTTAGCGCATGGGGGGTCTACTCCACCCCTCCACTTT; cdr3_aa: CASSLAHGGSTPPLHF
cdr3_length: 11; j_call: TRBJ1-2; d_call: .; v_call: TRBV12-3/TRBV12-4; clone_size: .; cdr3_nt: TGTGCCAGCAGCTCGCACGGGGGCTACACCTTC; cdr3_aa: CASSSHGGYTF
cdr3_length: 15; j_call: TRBJ1-5; d_call: .; v_call: TRBV29-1; clone_size: .; cdr3_nt: TGCAGCGTTGAATTTTTGGAAGGGGGCAATCAGCCCCAGCATTTT; cdr3_aa: CSVEFLEGGNQPQHF
cdr3_length: 15; j_call: TRBJ2-5; d_call: .; v_call: TRBV5-6; clone_size: few; cdr3_nt: TGTGCCAGCAGCTTGCGTAGCGGAAACCAAGAGACCCAGTACTTC; cdr3_aa: CASSLRSGNQETQYF
cdr3_length: 12; j_call: TRBJ1-1; d_call: .; v_call: TRBV28; clone_size: many; cdr3_nt: TGTGCCAGCAGGGGCCCGAACACTGAAGCTTTCTTT; cdr3_aa: CASRGPNTEAFF
cdr3_length: 16; j_call: TRBJ2-1; d_call: TRBD2; v_call: TRBV6-1; clone_size: .; cdr3_nt: TGTGCCAGCAGTGGACCTCTAGCGGGAGCAGGGAATGAGCAGTTCTTC; cdr3_aa: CASSGPLAGAGNEQFF
cdr3_length: 11; j_call: TRBJ2-1; d_call: .; v_call: TRBV5-6; clone_size: .; cdr3_nt: TGTGCCAGCAGCTTGATGGTCGAGCAGTTCTTC; cdr3_aa: CASSLMVEQFF
cdr3_length: 12; j_call: TRBJ1-6; d_call: .; v_call: TRBV15; clone_size: .; cdr3_nt: TGTGCCACTGGTACCCCCAATTCACCCCTCCACTTT; cdr3_aa: CATGTPNSPLHF
cdr3_length: 17; j_call: TRBJ2-7; d_call: .; v_call: TRBV5-1; clone_size: .; cdr3_nt: TGCGCCAGCAGCTGGGGCCAGGGCTACCCCTCCTACAATGAGCAGTACTTC; cdr3_aa: CASSWGQGYPSYNEQYF
cdr3_length: 16; j_call: TRBJ1-2; d_call: TRBD1; v_call: TRBV10-2; clone_size: .; cdr3_nt: TGCGCCAGCAGTCCCAACATCGGGACAGGAAACTATGGCTACACCTTC; cdr3_aa: CASSPNIGTGNYGYTF
cdr3_length: 15; j_call: TRBJ2-3; d_call: .; v_call: TRBV27; clone_size: few; cdr3_nt: TGTGCCAGCAGTCTCACCTTCGAGCCCACAGATACGCAGTATTTT; cdr3_aa: CASSLTFEPTDTQYF
cdr3_length: 9; j_call: TRBJ2-7; d_call: .; v_call: TRBV12-3/TRBV12-4; clone_size: few; cdr3_nt: TGTGCCACCCTCTACGAGCAGTACTTC; cdr3_aa: CATLYEQYF